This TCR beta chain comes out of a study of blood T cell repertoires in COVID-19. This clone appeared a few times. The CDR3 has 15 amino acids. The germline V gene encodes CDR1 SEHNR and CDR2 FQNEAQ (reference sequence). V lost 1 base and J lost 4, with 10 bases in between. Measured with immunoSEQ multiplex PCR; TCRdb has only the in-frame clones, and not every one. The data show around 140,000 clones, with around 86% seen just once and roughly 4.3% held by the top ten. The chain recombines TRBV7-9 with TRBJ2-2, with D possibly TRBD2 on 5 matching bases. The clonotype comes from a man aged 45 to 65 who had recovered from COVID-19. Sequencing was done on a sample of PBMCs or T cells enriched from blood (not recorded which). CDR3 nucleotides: TGTGCCAGCAGCTTAGTTGGGCGGGTCACCGGGGAGCTGTTTTTT. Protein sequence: CASSLVGRVTGELFF.